The present entry profiles one TCR beta chain with its context. The sample originates from a study of blood T cell repertoires in COVID-19. At the level of the study: From T cells, B-cell-depleted T cells, or PBMCs came the material, which was cDNA or gDNA.

Recovered status in Cohort 3 required two negative PCRs, clearance, or symptom resolution. Data came from immunoSEQ multiplex PCR; TCRdb stores just in-frame clones and leaves some out. The data contain about 190,000 clones, 84% of them singletons. This CDR3 region has 14 residues. The J segment lost 4 bases and the V segment lost 5 bases, leaving 6 bases of the junction unmatched. Per the germline V gene, CDR1 is SEHNR and CDR2 is FQNEAQ (reference sequence). The sample taken for sequencing was PBMCs or T cells enriched from blood (not recorded which). This TCR derives from a woman between 25 and 40 years old who had recovered from COVID-19. The chain is built from TRBV7-9 and TRBJ1-1; 8 positions agree with TRBD1. For the CDR3, the DNA is TGTGCCAGCAGCGACAGGGGCTCAATCACTGAAGCTTTCTTT. Its translation is CASSDRGSITEAFF.